These 21 T cell receptor beta chains were all obtained from the same sample, sequenced in a study of blood T cell repertoires in COVID-19. Sequencing used immunoSEQ multiplex PCR; TCRdb keeps in-frame clones, though not all of them. Of about 360,000 clones listed, 87% were seen once; the top ten hold roughly 2%. Sequencing input: PBMCs or T cells enriched from blood (not recorded which). The receptors stem from a man aged 35-49 years in a cohort exposed to, infected with or recovered from COVID-19 (not recorded which).

The V gene is TRBV7-2, the J gene TRBJ1-3; no clear D gene. V was trimmed by 5 bases and J by 0 bases, leaving 11 bases between them. The CDR3 has 15 residues. CDR1 and CDR2 (germline): SGHTA, FQGNSA. The CDR3 DNA reads TGTGCCAGCAGCATCCCACTGAGCTCTGGAAACACCATATATTTT. It is translated as CASSIPLSSGNTIYF.

The V gene is TRBV2, the J gene TRBJ2-7; 13 nucleotides match TRBD2. The CDR3 has 15 residues. Germline V CDR1 and CDR2: SNHLY, FYNNEI. The V segment lost 4 bases and the J segment 9 bases; nucleotides outside the gene matches: 9. CDR3 residues: CASSAGTSGTLRQYF. The DNA of the CDR3 is TGTGCCAGCAGTGCCGGGACTAGCGGGACTCTACGGCAGTACTTC.

The genes are TRBV7-9 and TRBJ2-5; 9 nucleotides match TRBD2. Germline CDR1 SEHNR, CDR2 FQNEAQ (reference sequence). CDR3 size: 16 residues. J lost 1 base, V lost 5 bases, and 8 bases had no gene match. The CDR3 DNA reads as TGTGCCAGCAGCCTCGGCCAGACTAGCGGCCAAGAGACCCAGTACTTC. Amino acid sequence: CASSLGQTSGQETQYF.

V gene TRBV3-1 (or the pseudogene TRBV3-2) combines with J gene TRBJ1-4, with 9 nucleotides matching TRBD1. The CDR3 extends over 17 amino acids. The germline V gene has CDR1 LGHDT and CDR2 YNNKEL (reference sequence). V trimming: 2 bases; J trimming: 7 bases; junction bases outside the gene matches: 11. The CDR3 coding sequence is TGTGCCAGCAGCCAAAACTTACCGGGACAGGGCGGTGAAAAACTGTTTTTT. This sequence encodes CASSQNLPGQGGEKLFF.

Points on this clone: Other DNA sequences in this specimen translate into the identical CDR3. This chain connects TRBV5-6 to TRBJ1-1; D is unclear. Trimming took 4 bases from V and 4 from J, leaving 11 bases between them. The CDR3 contains 13 residues. Germline loops: CDR1 SGHDT, CDR2 YYEEEE. The CDR3 nucleotides are TGTGCCAGCAGCGGCCGGGGTGGCACTGAAGCTTTCTTT. Translation: CASSGRGGTEAFF.

The chain uses TRBV5-1 and TRBJ1-6, with TRBD1 matching 12 bases. The CDR3 extends over 14 amino acids. Per the germline V gene, CDR1 is SGHRS and CDR2 is YFSETQ. Trimming removed 4 bases from V and 9 bases from J; junction bases left unmatched: 2. The CDR3 reads CASSEGQGASPLHF. CDR3 nucleotide sequence: TGCGCCAGCAGCGAGGGACAGGGGGCTTCACCCCTCCACTTT.

V usage is TRBV10-1 and J usage is TRBJ2-1, with 8 bases identical to TRBD2. V shed 5 bases and J 2 bases; nucleotides not matched to a gene: 5. Germline values: CDR1 WNHNN, CDR2 SYGVQD (reference sequence). This CDR3 is 15 amino acids long. The CDR3 sequence: CASSRAGVPYNEQFF. The CDR3 bases are TGCGCCAGCAGTAGAGCGGGAGTCCCCTACAATGAGCAGTTCTTC.

The rearrangement uses TRBV30 and TRBJ1-5, with a tentative D call TRBD1 (5 bases). V was clipped by 0 bases and J by 2 bases, with 11 bases between them. The CDR3 sequence is 15 residues long. CDR1 is GTSNPN and CDR2 is SVGIG in the germline V gene (reference sequence). The CDR3: CAWSVWGVGNQPQHF. Written as DNA, the CDR3 is TGTGCCTGGAGTGTATGGGGGGTTGGCAATCAGCCCCAGCATTTT.

The chain has TRBV6-1 and TRBJ1-1; D is unresolved. Trimming shortened V by 0 bases and J by 8 bases, and 10 bases separated the two germline ends. From germline, CDR1 is MNHNS and CDR2 SASEGT. The CDR3 consists of 13 residues. The CDR3 is CASSEASPPEAFF. Here the CDR3 DNA reads TGTGCCAGCAGTGAAGCGAGCCCGCCCGAAGCTTTCTTT.

Turning to this clone: The identical CDR3 is also encoded by other nucleotide sequences in the sample. Here the CDR3 DNA reads TGTGCCAGCAGCTTAGTTGGGGCTAGCAATCAGCCCCAGCATTTT. It encodes CASSLVGASNQPQHF. The chain carries TRBV7-2 and TRBJ1-5; D possibly corresponds to TRBD1 (5 bases). V lost 1 base and J 0 bases, leaving 7 bases between the germline ends. From germline, CDR1 is SGHTA and CDR2 FQGNSA. This CDR3 is 15 amino acids long.

This clone was seen only once. The chain has TRBV11-2 and TRBJ2-1, with TRBD2 identical over 8 bases. From germline, CDR1 is SGHAT and CDR2 FQNNGV. CDR3 length: 14 residues. The J segment lost 7 bases and the V segment lost 1 base, leaving 3 bases of the junction unmatched. Written as DNA, the CDR3 is TGTGCCAGCAGCTTAGGAGCGGGAGTTAATGAGCAGTTCTTC. It codes for CASSLGAGVNEQFF.

This clone was seen once. The chain links TRBV25-1 to TRBJ2-3; TRBD2 aligns across 10 bases. The trim removed 6 bases at V and 2 bases at J, leaving 2 bases unmatched. The CDR3 has 14 amino acids. From germline, CDR1 is MGHDK and CDR2 SYGVNS. The CDR3 is CASSGLADTDTQYF. CDR3 bases: TGTGCCAGCAGCGGACTAGCGGACACAGATACGCAGTATTTT.

The V gene is TRBV21-1, the J gene TRBJ2-7; the DNA was not used to check the table's D call, TRBD2. TRBV21-1 is a pseudogene locus. This CDR3 comprises 16 residues. In nucleotides, the CDR3 is TGTGCCAGCAGCAAGAGGCGGGAGTCAAGCTCCTACGAGCAGTACTTC. The encoded protein is CASSKRRESSSYEQYF.

The chain uses TRBV30 and TRBJ2-3; D is uncertain. Germline V gene lookup returns CDR1 GTSNPN and CDR2 SVGIG (reference sequence). Trimming removed 6 bases at V and 2 bases at J, with 18 bases between. This CDR3 is 15 amino acids long. DNA of the CDR3: TGTGCCTGTTTTCGATGTTGGCAGGACACAGATACGCAGTATTTT. Protein sequence: CACFRCWQDTDTQYF.

V and J are TRBV30 and TRBJ1-1; D call uncertain. V was shortened by 4 bases and J by 1 base, with 4 bases between the two germline ends. There are 11 residues in the CDR3. Germline V gives CDR1 GTSNPN, CDR2 SVGIG (reference sequence). The CDR3 spells CAWNRNTEAFF. CDR3 sequence (DNA): TGTGCCTGGAATCGGAACACTGAAGCTTTCTTT. The complete variable domain, with remaining parts taken from reference TRBV30 and TRBJ1-1, reads SQTIHQWPATLVQPVGSPLSLECTVEGTSNPNLYWYRQAAGRGLQLLFYSVGIGQISSEVPQNLSASRPQDRQFILSSKKLLLSDSGFYLCAWNRNTEAFFGQGTRLTVV.

This clone occurred once. The chain employs TRBV5-1 and TRBJ1-4; TRBD1 is a possible D gene (6 bases). The CDR3 extends over 14 amino acids. Germline V gene data show CDR1 as SGHRS and CDR2 as YFSETQ. Trimming left V 5 bases short and J 5 bases short, with 13 bases between. CDR3 sequence (DNA): TGCGCCAGCAGGAGACAGGCTCTAAATGAAAAACTGTTTTTT. Translation gives CASRRQALNEKLFF.

The rearrangement joins TRBV24-1 to TRBJ2-7; D might be TRBD2 (6 bases). The V end lost 4 bases, the J end lost 2 bases, and 11 bases lay between the germline ends. CDR1 and CDR2 from the germline V gene are KGHDR and SFDVKD. CDR3 size: 14 residues. For the CDR3, the DNA is TGTGCCACCAGTGAAACGGGAGTTCCCTACGAGCAGTACTTC. The encoded protein is CATSETGVPYEQYF.

The chain carries TRBV10-3 and TRBJ2-2; tentative D call: TRBD1 (6 bases). Trimming left V 5 bases short and J 2 bases short, with 15 bases between. The length of the CDR3 is 16 residues. Germline-derived CDR1 and CDR2 are ENHRY and SYGVKD. The CDR3 loop is CAISKEGHSNTGELFF. The CDR3 region has the DNA TGTGCCATCAGTAAAGAGGGACATAGTAACACCGGGGAGCTGTTTTTT.

The rearrangement uses TRBV19 and TRBJ1-1; TRBD1 aligns across 8 bases. The CDR3 contains 16 residues. The trim removed 4 bases at V and 0 bases at J, leaving 7 bases unmatched. The germline V gene encodes CDR1 LNHDA and CDR2 SQIVND (reference sequence). This CDR3 is CASSKDRVRMNTEAFF. CDR3 nucleotide sequence: TGTGCCAGTAGTAAGGACAGGGTCAGGATGAACACTGAAGCTTTCTTT.

This clone was picked up one time. J is TRBJ1-6 and V is TRBV12-5; D call uncertain. The length of the CDR3 is 13 residues. Germline V gene sequence: CDR1 LGHNT, CDR2 FRNRAP. V lost 1 base to trimming and J lost 6 bases, with 4 bases between them. This CDR3 is CASGLDGNSPLHF. CDR3 sequence (DNA): TGTGCTAGTGGTTTGGACGGTAATTCACCCCTCCACTTT.

This chain uses TRBV3-1 (or the pseudogene TRBV3-2) with TRBJ1-6; 8 bases line up with TRBD1. Germline V gene sequence: CDR1 LGHDT, CDR2 YNNKEL (reference sequence). CDR3 length equals 15 residues. V lost 4 bases to trimming and J lost 10 bases; unmatched junction nucleotides: 9. CDR3 nucleotide sequence: TGTGCCAGCAGCCGATGGACAGGGTTTACCTCACCCCTCCACTTT. Its translation: CASSRWTGFTSPLHF.